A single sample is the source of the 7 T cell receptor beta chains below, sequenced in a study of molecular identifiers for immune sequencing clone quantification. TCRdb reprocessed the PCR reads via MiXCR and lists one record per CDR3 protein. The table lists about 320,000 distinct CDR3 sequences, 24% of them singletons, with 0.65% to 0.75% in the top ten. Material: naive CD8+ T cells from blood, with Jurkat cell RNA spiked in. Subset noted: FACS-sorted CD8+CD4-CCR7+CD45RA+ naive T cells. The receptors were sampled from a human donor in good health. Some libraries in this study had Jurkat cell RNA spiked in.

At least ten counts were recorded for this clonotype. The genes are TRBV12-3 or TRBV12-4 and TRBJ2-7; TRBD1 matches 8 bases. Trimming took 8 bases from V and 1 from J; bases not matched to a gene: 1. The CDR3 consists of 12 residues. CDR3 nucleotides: TGTGCCAGCCAGGGGGCTTCCTACGAGCAGTACTTC. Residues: CASQGASYEQYF.

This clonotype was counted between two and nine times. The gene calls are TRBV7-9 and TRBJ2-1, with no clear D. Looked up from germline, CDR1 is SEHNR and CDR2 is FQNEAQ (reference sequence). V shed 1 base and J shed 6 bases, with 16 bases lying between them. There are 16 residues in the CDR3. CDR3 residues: CASSLVYRVGSNEQFF. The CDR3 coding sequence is TGTGCCAGCAGCTTAGTTTATAGGGTTGGGTCCAATGAGCAGTTCTTC.

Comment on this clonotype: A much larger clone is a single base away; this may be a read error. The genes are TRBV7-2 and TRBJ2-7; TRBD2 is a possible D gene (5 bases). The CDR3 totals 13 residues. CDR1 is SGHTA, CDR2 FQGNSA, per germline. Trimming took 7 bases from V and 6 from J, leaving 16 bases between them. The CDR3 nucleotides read TGTGCCAGCATCTTGGGTTGGACTTTCGAGCAGTACTTC. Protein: CASILGWTFEQYF.

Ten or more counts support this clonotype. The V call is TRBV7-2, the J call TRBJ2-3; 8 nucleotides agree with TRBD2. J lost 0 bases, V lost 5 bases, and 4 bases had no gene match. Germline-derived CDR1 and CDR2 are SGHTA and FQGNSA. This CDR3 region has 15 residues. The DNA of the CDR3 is TGTGCCAGCAGCATAAGCGGGGGAAGCACAGATACGCAGTATTTT. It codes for CASSISGGSTDTQYF. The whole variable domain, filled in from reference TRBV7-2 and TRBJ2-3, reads GAGVSQSPSNKVTEKGKDVELRCDPISGHTALYWYRQSLGQGLEFLIYFQGNSAPDKSGLPSDRFSAERTGGSVSTLTIQRTQQEDSAVYLCASSISGGSTDTQYFGPGTRLTVL.

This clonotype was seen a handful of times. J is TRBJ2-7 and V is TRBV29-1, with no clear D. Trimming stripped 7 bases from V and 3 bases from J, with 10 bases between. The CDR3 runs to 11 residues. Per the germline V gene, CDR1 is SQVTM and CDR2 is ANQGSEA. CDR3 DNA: TGCAGCGCACAGTTGGGCTACGAGCAGTACTTC. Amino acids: CSAQLGYEQYF.

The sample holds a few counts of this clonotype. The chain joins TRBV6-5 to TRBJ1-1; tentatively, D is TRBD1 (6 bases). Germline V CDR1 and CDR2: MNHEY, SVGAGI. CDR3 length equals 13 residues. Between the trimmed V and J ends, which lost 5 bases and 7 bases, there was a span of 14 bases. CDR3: CASSMTGTDEAFF. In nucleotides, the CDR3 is TGTGCCAGCAGTATGACAGGAACAGATGAAGCTTTCTTT.

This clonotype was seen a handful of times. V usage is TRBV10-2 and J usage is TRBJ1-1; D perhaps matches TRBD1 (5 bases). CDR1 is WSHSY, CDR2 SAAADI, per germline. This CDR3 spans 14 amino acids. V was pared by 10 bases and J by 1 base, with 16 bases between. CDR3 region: CAIVYLRENTEAFF. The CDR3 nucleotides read TGCGCCATCGTATACCTCAGGGAGAACACTGAAGCTTTCTTT.